This TCR beta chain was found in a study of cytomegalovirus exposure and HLA in healthy donors. Study-wide points: According to a later analysis, donors in an Asian-associated ancestry cluster reportedly had fewer N-insertions than the approximately 670-donor mean. It was likely that a cluster of highly shared sequence variants was a sequencing artifact. Being productive about 87% or about 30% of the time was typical of most TCR beta V segments in an earlier analysis.

A multiplex PCR was run with 60 Vbeta primers and 13 Jbeta primers. Only in-frame clones appear in the TCRdb table, and some are missing; sequencing was by immunoSEQ multiplex PCR. The top ten hold roughly an eighth of the sample, which has 95,000 to 150,000 clones, roughly 76% seen once. The CDR3 covers 15 residues. Germline V lookup: CDR1 SGHAT, CDR2 FQNNGV. Deletions cut 1 base from V and 5 bases from J, with 14 bases between. Note on this clone: Antigen: not known.

Source material: PBMCs. This TCR was recovered from a woman aged 60-75 years in good health and CMV-seropositive. The chain carries TRBV11-2 and TRBJ1-1, with a weak D call TRBD1 (6 bases). DNA for the CDR3: TGTGCCAGCAGCTTAGCGCGGGGGGGCACAACTGAAGCTTTCTTT. This encodes CASSLARGGTTEAFF.